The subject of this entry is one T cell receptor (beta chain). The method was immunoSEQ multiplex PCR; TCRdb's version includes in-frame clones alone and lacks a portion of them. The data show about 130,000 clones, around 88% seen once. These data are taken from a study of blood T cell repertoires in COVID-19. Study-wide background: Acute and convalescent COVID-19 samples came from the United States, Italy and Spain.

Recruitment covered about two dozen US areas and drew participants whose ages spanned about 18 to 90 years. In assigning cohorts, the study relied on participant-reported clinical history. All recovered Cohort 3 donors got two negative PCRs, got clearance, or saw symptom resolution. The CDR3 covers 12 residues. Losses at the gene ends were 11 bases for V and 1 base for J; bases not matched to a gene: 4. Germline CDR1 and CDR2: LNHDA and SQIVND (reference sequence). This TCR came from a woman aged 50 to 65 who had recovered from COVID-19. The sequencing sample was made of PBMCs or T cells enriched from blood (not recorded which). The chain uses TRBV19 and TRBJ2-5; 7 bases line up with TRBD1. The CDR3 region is CAAGGTQETQYF. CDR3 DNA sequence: TGTGCCGCAGGGGGAACCCAAGAGACCCAGTACTTC.